These T cell receptor beta chains were read from a single sample in a study of T cells after posttransplantation cyclophosphamide. The data were produced by immunoSEQ multiplex PCR, yet TCRdb's version contains in-frame clones alone and is incomplete. This sample carries approximately 45,000 clones, around nine tenths of them seen once, and the ten largest clones take 3.1%. Source material: PBMCs. The receptors come from a woman between 50 and 59 years old in good health and a related stem cell transplant donor. Both conserved end residues are part of each CDR3. Each record gives: D gene, J gene, V gene, CDR3 protein, CDR3 DNA. A D gene is named only where the DNA matches it firmly.

D gene: -; J gene: TRBJ1-6; V gene: TRBV6-5; CDR3 protein: CASSYLRRSPLHF; CDR3 DNA: TGTGCCAGCAGTTACTTAAGGCGGTCACCCCTCCACTTT
D gene: TRBD1; J gene: TRBJ2-7; V gene: TRBV6-5; CDR3 protein: CASSYSGTGSSYEQYF; CDR3 DNA: TGTGCCAGCAGTTACTCAGGGACAGGTTCTTCCTACGAGCAGTACTTC
D gene: -; J gene: TRBJ1-5; V gene: TRBV4-2; CDR3 protein: CASSQEGTNSQPQHF; CDR3 DNA: TGTGCCAGCAGCCAAGAAGGAACCAACAGCCAGCCCCAGCATTTT
D gene: -; J gene: TRBJ1-1; V gene: TRBV7-6; CDR3 protein: CASSLDVLGQDTEAFF; CDR3 DNA: TGTGCCAGCAGCTTAGATGTCTTGGGCCAAGACACTGAAGCTTTCTTT
D gene: TRBD1; J gene: TRBJ1-2; V gene: TRBV5-1; CDR3 protein: CASSKIANRGPSYGYTF; CDR3 DNA: TGCGCCAGCAGCAAAATCGCCAACAGGGGGCCGTCCTATGGCTACACCTTC
D gene: -; J gene: TRBJ1-2; V gene: TRBV2; CDR3 protein: CASSDPARGGDGYTF; CDR3 DNA: TGTGCCAGCAGTGACCCTGCCAGGGGTGGGGATGGCTACACCTTC
D gene: TRBD2; J gene: TRBJ2-1; V gene: TRBV4-2; CDR3 protein: CASSQNPGLAGGWDEQFF; CDR3 DNA: TGTGCCAGCAGCCAGAACCCGGGACTAGCGGGAGGCTGGGATGAGCAGTTCTTC
D gene: -; J gene: TRBJ1-1; V gene: TRBV5-1; CDR3 protein: CASSSLAGPLNTEAFF; CDR3 DNA: TGCGCCAGCAGCTCCTTGGCAGGGCCCTTGAACACTGAAGCTTTCTTT
D gene: -; J gene: TRBJ1-3; V gene: TRBV11-2; CDR3 protein: CASSLVWGEDAGNTIYF; CDR3 DNA: TGTGCCAGCAGCTTAGTGTGGGGGGAAGACGCTGGAAACACCATATATTTT
D gene: -; J gene: TRBJ2-7; V gene: TRBV5-6; CDR3 protein: CASSTGVSSYEQYF; CDR3 DNA: TGTGCCAGCAGTACAGGTGTTAGCTCCTACGAGCAGTACTTC
D gene: TRBD2; J gene: TRBJ2-1; V gene: TRBV7-8; CDR3 protein: CASSLLAGVEQFF; CDR3 DNA: TGTGCCAGCAGCTTACTAGCGGGAGTTGAGCAGTTCTTC
D gene: -; J gene: TRBJ2-7; V gene: TRBV29-1; CDR3 protein: CSVEGQGTYEQYF; CDR3 DNA: TGCAGCGTTGAAGGTCAGGGCACCTACGAGCAGTACTTC